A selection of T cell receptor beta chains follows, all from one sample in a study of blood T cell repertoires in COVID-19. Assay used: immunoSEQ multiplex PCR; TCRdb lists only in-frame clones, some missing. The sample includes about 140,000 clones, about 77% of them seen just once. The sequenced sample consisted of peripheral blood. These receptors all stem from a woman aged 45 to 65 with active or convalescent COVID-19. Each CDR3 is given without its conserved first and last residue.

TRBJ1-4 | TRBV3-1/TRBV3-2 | ASSLKGAGTNEKLF
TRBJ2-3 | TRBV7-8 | ASSSQGVSTDTQY
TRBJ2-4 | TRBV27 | ASSFGGAIQY
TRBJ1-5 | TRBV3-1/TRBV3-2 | ASSQGTGKRQPQH
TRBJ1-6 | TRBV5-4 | ASSLAQASYNSPLH
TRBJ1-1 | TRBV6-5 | ASRETGPRTEAF
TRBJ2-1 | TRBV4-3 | ASSQWTSGTYNEQF
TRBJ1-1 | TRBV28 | ASSSRSGLAEAF
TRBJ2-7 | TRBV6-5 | ASSPGQGSYEQY
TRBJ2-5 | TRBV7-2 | ASSSGTSGSVETQY
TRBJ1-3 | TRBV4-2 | ASSPLSGIAGNTIY
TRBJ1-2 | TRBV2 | ASSVVLNYGYT
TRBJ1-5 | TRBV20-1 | SASWDGGGPLGPQH
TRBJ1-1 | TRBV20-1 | SASDRGVTEAF
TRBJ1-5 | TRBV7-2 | ASSLAGGAHQPQH
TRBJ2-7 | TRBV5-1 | ASSLEREGHYEQY
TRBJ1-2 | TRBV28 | ASTLTGGYGYT
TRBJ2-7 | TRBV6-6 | ASIGRIAGSYEQY
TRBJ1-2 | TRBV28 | ASRRTGGYYGYT
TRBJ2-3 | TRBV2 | ASRGTGQTDTQY
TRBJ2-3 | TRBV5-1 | ASSGAGLAARDTQY
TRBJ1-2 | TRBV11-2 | ASVGVFGYT
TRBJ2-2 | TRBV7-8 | ANSLRLNTGELF
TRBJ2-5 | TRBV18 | ASSLDRRETQY
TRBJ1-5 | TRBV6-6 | ASSTEQGFGNQPQH
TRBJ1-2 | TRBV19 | ASSKLDRADGYT
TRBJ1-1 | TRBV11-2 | ASSNPQGRNTEAF
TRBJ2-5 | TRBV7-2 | ASSLIRGEQETQY
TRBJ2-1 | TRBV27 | ASQLDRDSYNEQF
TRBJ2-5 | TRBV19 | ASTQGRGDSVETQY
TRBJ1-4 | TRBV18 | ASSYREGEKLF
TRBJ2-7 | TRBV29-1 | SVGDRGPGEQY
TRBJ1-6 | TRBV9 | ASSAGDNSPLH
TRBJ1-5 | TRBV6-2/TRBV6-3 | ASSGTGGRNQPQH
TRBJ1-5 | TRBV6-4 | ASSGPGQGGNQPQH
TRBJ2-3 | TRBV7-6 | ASSPSSGARTDTQY
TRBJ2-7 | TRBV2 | ASSSGRHSYEQY
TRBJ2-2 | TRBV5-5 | ASSLRGGPGELF
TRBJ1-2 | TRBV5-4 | ASSRWGTGYGYT
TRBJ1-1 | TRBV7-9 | ASSNYRGGTEAF
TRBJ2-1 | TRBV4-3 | ASSPRTSGGGVHNEQF
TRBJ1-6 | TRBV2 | ASIPRDRVDSPLH
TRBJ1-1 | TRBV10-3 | AISESGGQGGTEAF
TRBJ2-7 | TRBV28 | ATRRTSGYEQY
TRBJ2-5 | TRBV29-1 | SVGGRGTQY